This T cell receptor beta chain comes out of a study of T cell responses to AZD1222 COVID-19 vaccine. Whole-study results and caveats: At study baseline, merely more than 5 AZD1222 recipients were seropositive. Most donors were white British, females outnumbered males, and clonal diversity was possibly underestimated. CD4 TCRs covered the whole spike, strongest at regions 160-218 and 743-854.

The CDR3 is made up of 16 amino acids. Germline CDR1 reads SGHRS; CDR2 reads YFSETQ. The V and J ends lost 4 bases and 3 bases respectively, with 17 bases between them. Sequencing used immunoSEQ multiplex PCR; TCRdb keeps in-frame clones, though not all of them. The table shows roughly 120,000 clones, with about 86% occurring only once. As to this clone: The antigen is not known.

The input for sequencing was peripheral blood, taken 28 days after the second AZD1222 dose. This TCR derives from an adult who received the AZD1222 COVID-19 vaccine. The rearrangement links TRBV5-1 to TRBJ1-3; D possibly corresponds to TRBD1 (5 bases). CDR3 amino acids: CASSLRTRGFGNTIYF. In DNA, the CDR3 is TGCGCCAGCAGCCTCCGTACGAGGGGATTTGGAAACACCATATATTTT.